Here is one T cell receptor (beta chain) with its context. The data originate from a study of blood T cell repertoires in COVID-19. Seattle patients were enrolled while actively infected and followed longitudinally. In the study's own analysis: Amplification of reference gene primers was used by the study to estimate nucleated cell counts. Measured with immunoSEQ multiplex PCR; TCRdb has only the in-frame clones, and not every one. V and J calls and clone size are those listed in that table; D and trimming were worked out from the DNA. The sample comprises under 50,000 clones, 70% to 90% of which are singletons, and roughly 5% rests with the top ten. Specimen: peripheral blood. This clonotype was obtained from a man between 60 and 70 years old with COVID-19, enrolled during active disease.

Here the CDR3 reads CASSDRTGTPEAFF. The CDR3 coding sequence is TGTGCCAGCAGTGACCGGACAGGGACGCCTGAAGCTTTCTTT. The chain is built from TRBV6-1 and TRBJ1-1; 8 nucleotides align to TRBD1. CDR3 size: 14 residues. CDR1 is MNHNS and CDR2 is SASEGT in the germline V gene. V shed 3 bases and J 6 bases; nucleotides not matched to a gene: 6.